The sample holds one count of the clone carrying this T cell receptor beta chain. The protocol was immunoSEQ multiplex PCR, while the TCRdb copy is restricted to in-frame clones and leaves out a portion. The sample contains 55,000 to 65,000 clones, 92% of which appear only once. The data were taken from a study of T cell changes during pregnancy in multiple sclerosis. The V gene lost 5 bases and the J gene lost 8 bases, with 7 bases spanning the gap. This CDR3 has 11 amino acids. Germline V CDR1 and CDR2: MDHEN, SYDVKM. This clonotype was obtained from a female donor with multiple sclerosis, enrolled in a pregnancy study. The specimen was peripheral blood, collected in the second trimester of pregnancy. The chain joins TRBV28 to TRBJ2-1; no clear D. The CDR3 coding sequence is TGTGCCAGCAGTCTAGGTTATGAGCAGTTCTTC. It codes for CASSLGYEQFF.